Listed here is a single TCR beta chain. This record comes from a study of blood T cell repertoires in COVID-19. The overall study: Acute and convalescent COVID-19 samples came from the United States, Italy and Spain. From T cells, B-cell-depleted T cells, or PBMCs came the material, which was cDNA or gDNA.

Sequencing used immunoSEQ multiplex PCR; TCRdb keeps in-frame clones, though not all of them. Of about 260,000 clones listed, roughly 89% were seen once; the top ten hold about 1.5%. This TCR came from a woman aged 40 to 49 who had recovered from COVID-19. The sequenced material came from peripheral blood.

CDR3 coding DNA: TGTGCCTGGAGTGTAAACCGGGGGGATGAAAAACTGTTTTTT. This sequence encodes CAWSVNRGDEKLFF. V gene TRBV30 combines with J gene TRBJ1-4; tentatively, D is TRBD1 (5 bases). Trimming pared 0 bases from V and 6 bases from J, leaving 11 bases between. The length of the CDR3 is 14 residues. Germline V gene lookup returns CDR1 GTSNPN and CDR2 SVGIG (reference sequence).